A single sample gave rise to the 30 T cell receptor beta chains below, sequenced in a study of CD8 T cells in ankylosing spondylitis. Via MiXCR, TCRdb re-called the 5' RACE reads, giving one row per CDR3 protein. The repertoire holds 7,000 to 8,000 distinct CDR3 sequences, with roughly 2.8% as singletons. The sample was blood, either unsorted or a sorted T cell fraction (not recorded which). All receptors come from a female donor with ankylosing spondylitis or in good health (not recorded which).

This clonotype appeared many times. This rearrangement joins TRBV9 to TRBJ2-6; maybe TRBD2 (5 bases). The germline CDR1 and CDR2 sequences are SGDLS and YYNGEE. This CDR3 has 18 amino acids. Trimming cost V 0 bases and J 1 base, with 14 bases left between them. The CDR3 region has the DNA TGTGCCAGCAGCGTAGAAGGCTCCGGGATGTCTGGGGCCAACGTCCTGACTTTC. It specifies CASSVEGSGMSGANVLTF.

In its sample, this clonotype was seen many times. The chain joins TRBV9 to TRBJ2-3; TRBD1 is a possible D gene (6 bases). The CDR3 is made up of 15 amino acids. V was cut by 1 base and J by 2 bases, with 11 bases left in between. Germline-derived CDR1 and CDR2 are SGDLS and YYNGEE. CDR3 coding DNA: TGTGCCAGCAGCGTACAGGCAGGGGTCACAGATACGCAGTATTTT. Translation: CASSVQAGVTDTQYF.

There are many counts of this clonotype. The chain is built from TRBV9 and TRBJ2-1, with a weak D call TRBD2 (5 bases). Per the germline V gene, CDR1 is SGDLS and CDR2 is YYNGEE. The germline V and J ends were trimmed by 3 bases and 7 bases, with 11 bases remaining between them. CDR3 length: 13 amino acids. The CDR3 DNA reads TGTGCCAGCAGCGCCTCGGGATGGAATGAGCAGTTCTTC. The encoded protein is CASSASGWNEQFF.

This clonotype ranks as medium-sized. This chain joins TRBV9 and TRBJ2-7, with D possibly matching TRBD2 (5 bases). CDR3 length: 12 residues. In germline, CDR1 is SGDLS, CDR2 YYNGEE. V was pared by 4 bases and J by 3 bases, with 8 bases between. As DNA, the CDR3 is TGTGCCAGCAGCAACCGGGACTACGAGCAGTACTTC. Translated: CASSNRDYEQYF.

The J gene is TRBJ2-1, the V gene TRBV9; D uncertain. The ends were cut back, 3 bases at V and 6 bases at J, with 7 bases in the middle. Germline V CDR1 and CDR2: SGDLS, YYNGEE. The CDR3 contains 12 residues. The CDR3 nucleotides are TGTGCCAGCAGCGACAATCCCAATGAGCAGTTCTTC. Translation gives CASSDNPNEQFF.

This clonotype was seen many times. The V gene is TRBV9, the J gene TRBJ2-7; 7 nucleotides line up with TRBD2. CDR1 is SGDLS and CDR2 is YYNGEE in the germline V gene. Trimming cost V 0 bases and J 4 bases; bases outside gene matches: 7. This CDR3 is built from 15 residues. The CDR3 region is CASSVGRTRLYEQYF. The DNA for the CDR3 is TGTGCCAGCAGCGTAGGTCGGACTAGACTTTACGAGCAGTACTTC.

The sample holds many counts of this clonotype. V is TRBV9 and J is TRBJ2-3; 8 bases align to TRBD2. This CDR3 is 13 amino acids long. The V gene's germline CDR1 is SGDLS and CDR2 YYNGEE. Trimming cost V 8 bases and J 2 bases; bases outside gene matches: 4. The CDR3 here is CASSAGDTDTQYF. In DNA, the CDR3 is TGTGCCAGTTCAGCGGGAGACACAGATACGCAGTATTTT.

In this sample, this clonotype turned up many times. The genes are TRBV9 and TRBJ2-5; 9 bases are a match to TRBD2. Germline V gives CDR1 SGDLS, CDR2 YYNGEE. J lost 2 bases, V lost 0 bases, and 2 bases had no gene match. The CDR3 loop spans 15 amino acids. CDR3 loop: CASSVGGGAQETQYF. In DNA form, the CDR3 reads TGTGCCAGCAGCGTAGGCGGGGGGGCACAAGAGACCCAGTACTTC.

This clonotype appeared many times. The chain carries TRBV9 and TRBJ2-1; D unclear. Germline V gene data show CDR1 as SGDLS and CDR2 as YYNGEE. Trimming shortened V by 1 base and J by 5 bases, and 7 bases separated the two germline ends. CDR3 length: 13 residues. The CDR3 DNA reads as TGTGCCAGCAGCGTACCAGGAAACAATGAGCAGTTCTTC. This encodes CASSVPGNNEQFF.

This clonotype showed up many times. The chain is built from TRBV9 and TRBJ2-7, with 7 bases matching TRBD2. The CDR3 spans 13 residues. The V and J ends lost 0 bases and 6 bases, in that order; junction bases with no gene match: 3. Germline loops: CDR1 SGDLS, CDR2 YYNGEE. The CDR3 DNA is TGTGCCAGCAGCGTAGGCGGGAGTACCGAGCAGTACTTC. The encoded protein is CASSVGGSTEQYF.

This clonotype has at least ten counts. This rearrangement joins TRBV9 to TRBJ2-1, with D possibly being TRBD2 (6 bases). Germline V gene lookup returns CDR1 SGDLS and CDR2 YYNGEE. CDR3 length: 15 residues. V was trimmed by 2 bases and J by 9 bases, leaving 18 bases between them. The DNA of the CDR3 is TGTGCCAGCAGCGTGTACGGGAGTTCCTTCTCTGAGCAGTTCTTC. It specifies CASSVYGSSFSEQFF.

This clonotype has ten or more counts. This rearrangement joins TRBV9 to TRBJ2-1; TRBD1 matches at 7 bases. Germline V CDR1 and CDR2: SGDLS, YYNGEE. This CDR3 region has 14 residues. The V and J ends lost 3 bases and 8 bases, in that order; junction bases with no gene match: 8. This chain's CDR3 is CASSAPPGQYEQFF. The CDR3 coding sequence is TGTGCCAGCAGCGCACCGCCGGGACAGTATGAGCAGTTCTTC.

There are many counts of this clonotype. The chain carries TRBV9 and TRBJ2-6, with no clear D. There are 16 residues in the CDR3. Trimming shortened V by 3 bases and J by 0 bases, and 10 bases separated the two germline ends. Germline CDR1 reads SGDLS; CDR2 reads YYNGEE. The CDR3: CASSDHGSSGANVLTF. The CDR3 DNA reads TGTGCCAGCAGCGATCACGGAAGCTCTGGGGCCAACGTCCTGACTTTC.

Ten or more counts support this clonotype. The chain employs TRBV9 and TRBJ2-1; no definite D call. The CDR3 covers 17 residues. The germline V gene has CDR1 SGDLS and CDR2 YYNGEE. V was clipped by 3 bases and J by 2 bases, with 18 bases between them. The CDR3 nucleotides read TGTGCCAGCAGCGATAATCCCCTGGCCCCCGCCTACAATGAGCAGTTCTTC. Amino acids: CASSDNPLAPAYNEQFF. Based on the CDR3 plus reference TRBV9 and TRBJ2-1, the full variable domain is DSGVTQTPKHLITATGQRVTLRCSPRSGDLSVYWYQQSLDQGLQFLIQYYNGEERAKGNILERFSAQQFPDLHSELNLSSLELGDSALYFCASSDNPLAPAYNEQFFGPGTRLTVL.

This clonotype was seen repeatedly, ten times or more. The chain has TRBV9 and TRBJ1-5, with TRBD1 as a possible D gene (5 bases). Trimming took off 3 bases at V and 5 bases at J, with 12 bases between the two ends. Germline assignment: CDR1 SGDLS and CDR2 YYNGEE. CDR3 length equals 14 residues. The CDR3 loop is CASSEWGDDQPQHF. CDR3 DNA sequence: TGTGCCAGCAGCGAATGGGGGGACGATCAGCCCCAGCATTTT.

Many counts were recorded for this clonotype. This chain links TRBV9 with TRBJ2-3; either TRBD1 or TRBD2 may fit D (5 bases each). Germline loops: CDR1 SGDLS, CDR2 YYNGEE. The V end was cut by 0 bases, the J end by 6 bases, with 5 bases between. CDR3 length: 12 residues. In DNA, the CDR3 is TGTGCCAGCAGCGTAGGGGGGGATACGCAGTATTTT. Its translation is CASSVGGDTQYF.

By share, this clonotype counts as medium-sized. The chain couples TRBV9 to TRBJ2-1; TRBD2 matches at 11 bases. The CDR3 is 16 amino acids. After removal of 4 bases from V and 10 bases from J, the junction contained 13 bases not matched to a gene. Germline CDR1 SGDLS, CDR2 YYNGEE. The CDR3: CASSPFKDSGGVEQFF. The CDR3 coding sequence is TGTGCCAGCAGCCCATTCAAGGATAGCGGGGGGGTAGAGCAGTTCTTC. Complete variable domain (other parts from reference TRBV9 and TRBJ2-1): DSGVTQTPKHLITATGQRVTLRCSPRSGDLSVYWYQQSLDQGLQFLIQYYNGEERAKGNILERFSAQQFPDLHSELNLSSLELGDSALYFCASSPFKDSGGVEQFFGPGTRLTVL.

This clonotype was found many times. V usage is TRBV9 and J usage is TRBJ2-1, with TRBD2 identical over 13 bases. J was trimmed by 4 bases and V by 4 bases; bases with no gene match: 20. The germline gives CDR1 SGDLS, CDR2 YYNGEE. This CDR3 spans 21 amino acids. The CDR3 sequence: CASSTPRDRTSGRLGYNEQFF. As DNA, the CDR3 is TGTGCCAGCAGCACCCCCAGGGATAGGACTAGCGGGAGATTGGGGTACAATGAGCAGTTCTTC.

This clonotype came up a few times. This chain joins TRBV9 and TRBJ2-7; D is possibly TRBD2 (6 bases). Per germline, CDR1 SGDLS and CDR2 YYNGEE. The CDR3 covers 15 residues. V was shortened by 2 bases and J by 1 base, with 13 bases between the two germline ends. Written as DNA, the CDR3 is TGTGCCAGCAGCGTTGGAGGGCCCGGGTCCTACGAGCAGTACTTC. As protein: CASSVGGPGSYEQYF. The full variable domain, rest sourced from reference TRBV9 and TRBJ2-7, is DSGVTQTPKHLITATGQRVTLRCSPRSGDLSVYWYQQSLDQGLQFLIQYYNGEERAKGNILERFSAQQFPDLHSELNLSSLELGDSALYFCASSVGGPGSYEQYFGPGTRLTVT.

This clonotype has a handful of counts. The chain combines TRBV9 with TRBJ2-7, with D perhaps matching TRBD1 (5 bases). This CDR3 spans 14 amino acids. Per germline, CDR1 SGDLS and CDR2 YYNGEE. V shed 2 bases and J shed 5 bases, with 14 bases lying between them. CDR3 protein: CASSVTGALDEQYF. CDR3 sequence (DNA): TGTGCCAGCAGCGTTACAGGTGCCTTGGACGAGCAGTACTTC.

This clonotype showed up many times. The chain carries TRBV9 and TRBJ1-5, with TRBD1 matching 8 bases. There are 15 residues in the CDR3. The J segment lost 2 bases and the V segment lost 2 bases, leaving 3 bases of the junction unmatched. The germline V gene encodes CDR1 SGDLS and CDR2 YYNGEE. In DNA, the CDR3 is TGTGCCAGCAGCGTCGGGGACAGGCGCAATCAGCCCCAGCATTTT. It encodes CASSVGDRRNQPQHF. The full variable domain, completed using reference TRBV9 and TRBJ1-5, is DSGVTQTPKHLITATGQRVTLRCSPRSGDLSVYWYQQSLDQGLQFLIQYYNGEERAKGNILERFSAQQFPDLHSELNLSSLELGDSALYFCASSVGDRRNQPQHFGDGTRLSIL.

This clonotype has at least ten counts. The rearrangement uses TRBV9 and TRBJ2-3, with D possibly matching TRBD2 (6 bases). This CDR3 has 14 amino acids. V lost 4 bases and J lost 2, with 11 bases in between. CDR1 and CDR2 (germline): SGDLS, YYNGEE. This chain's CDR3 is CASSYSSDTDTQYF. In nucleotides, the CDR3 is TGTGCCAGCAGCTACTCTAGCGACACAGATACGCAGTATTTT.

This clonotype was detected ten times or more. This chain joins TRBV9 and TRBJ2-3, with 8 bases lining up with TRBD2. There are 15 residues in the CDR3. The V gene end was trimmed by 2 bases and the J gene end by 2 bases; junction bases not matched to a gene: 4. Germline loops: CDR1 SGDLS, CDR2 YYNGEE. CDR3 bases: TGTGCCAGCAGCGTCGGAGCGGGGGACACAGATACGCAGTATTTT. The encoded protein is CASSVGAGDTDTQYF.

This clonotype was seen ten or more times. The chain couples TRBV9 to TRBJ2-3; unclear D gene. CDR1 is SGDLS and CDR2 is YYNGEE in the germline V gene. Trimming stripped 6 bases from V and 4 bases from J, with 6 bases between. The CDR3 sequence is 11 residues long. The CDR3 nucleotides are TGTGCCAGCAAGTCCTCAGATACGCAGTATTTT. Its translation: CASKSSDTQYF.

This clonotype has at least ten counts. CDR3 region: CASSIGVRQDYNEQFF. The CDR3, as DNA: TGTGCCAGCAGCATAGGCGTCCGACAAGACTACAATGAGCAGTTCTTC. The V gene is TRBV9, the J gene TRBJ2-1; no firm D call. Germline V CDR1 and CDR2: SGDLS, YYNGEE. CDR3 length equals 16 residues. Trimming stripped 4 bases from V and 3 bases from J, with 17 bases between. Full variable domain (remainder filled in from reference TRBV9 and TRBJ2-1): DSGVTQTPKHLITATGQRVTLRCSPRSGDLSVYWYQQSLDQGLQFLIQYYNGEERAKGNILERFSAQQFPDLHSELNLSSLELGDSALYFCASSIGVRQDYNEQFFGPGTRLTVL.

This chain connects TRBV23-1 to TRBJ2-7; D is unresolved. TRBV23-1 is classed as an ORF, of uncertain function. CDR3 length equals 12 residues. V lost 8 bases to trimming and J lost 2 bases, with 10 bases between them. The DNA for the CDR3 is TGCGCCAGCGGAGACACGACCTACGAGCAGTACTTC. It yields the protein CASGDTTYEQYF.

This clonotype has ten or more counts. V usage is TRBV9 and J usage is TRBJ1-2; no firm D call. V was clipped by 0 bases and J by 0 bases, with 9 bases between them. Germline lookup yields CDR1 SGDLS and CDR2 YYNGEE. CDR3 size: 15 residues. This CDR3 reads CASSVGSVTNYGYTF. The CDR3 nucleotides are TGTGCCAGCAGCGTAGGTTCGGTGACTAACTATGGCTACACCTTC.

Ten or more counts support this clonotype. The genes are TRBV9 and TRBJ1-1; TRBD1 matches at 10 bases. CDR1 is SGDLS and CDR2 is YYNGEE in the germline V gene. The V and J ends lost 4 bases and 6 bases, in that order; junction bases with no gene match: 9. This CDR3 has 15 residues. The CDR3 nucleotides read TGTGCCAGCAGCTCCGAGGACAGGGGGTTCTCTGAAGCTTTCTTT. Its protein product is CASSSEDRGFSEAFF.

This clonotype was detected ten times or more. The chain recombines TRBV9 with TRBJ2-3, with unresolved D. Trimming cost V 3 bases and J 6 bases, with 17 bases left between them. Germline V gene lookup returns CDR1 SGDLS and CDR2 YYNGEE. The CDR3 is 15 amino acids. The CDR3 reads CASSAPTTPSDTQYF. As DNA, the CDR3 is TGTGCCAGCAGCGCACCCACAACCCCATCGGATACGCAGTATTTT.

This clonotype was recorded at least ten times. The CDR3 region has the DNA TGTGCCAGCAGTGACACCGGGACAGGGGGCGGGGAGCTGTTTTTT. Protein product: CASSDTGTGGGELFF. The chain joins TRBV9 to TRBJ2-2; 11 bases are shared with TRBD1. This CDR3 contains 15 residues. Per germline, CDR1 SGDLS and CDR2 YYNGEE. After removal of 5 bases from V and 7 bases from J, the junction contained 7 bases not matched to a gene.